This entry features one T cell receptor (beta chain) sequence. From germline, CDR1 is SGHNT and CDR2 YYREEE (reference sequence). This CDR3 spans 14 amino acids. With 3 bases removed from V and 0 bases from J, the gap between germline ends came to 9 bases. Method: immunoSEQ multiplex PCR; TCRdb's copy keeps in-frame clones and lacks some. This repertoire shows about 51,000 clones, roughly 80% found once; its top ten account for less than 2%. Specified time point: baseline, week 1 (first vaccination visit). As to treatment: pre-vaccination baseline after standard-of-care therapy. The entry originates in a study of a mutant IDH1 vaccine in newly diagnosed glioma.

This receptor was identified in a woman aged 40 to 50 with glioma. V usage is TRBV5-4 and J usage is TRBJ1-1; D unresolved. The sequenced sample was PBMCs, obtained from a glioma patient treated with radiotherapy, temozolomide or both. In nucleotides, the CDR3 is TGTGCCAGCAGCTCTGTGGATGTGAACACTGAAGCTTTCTTT. Encoded protein: CASSSVDVNTEAFF. The full variable domain, with the rest looked up from reference TRBV5-4 and TRBJ1-1, is ETGVTQSPTHLIKTRGQQVTLRCSSQSGHNTVSWYQQALGQGPQFIFQYYREEENGRGNFPPRFSGLQFPNYSSELNVNALELDDSALYLCASSSVDVNTEAFFGQGTRLTVV.